The T cell receptor beta chain under discussion was sequenced for a study of T cells after yellow fever vaccination. Overall study findings and caveats: After the booster, over 95% of CD4 and more than 85% of CD8 primary-response clones were re-detected. A weaker but faster secondary response was observed, peaking on day 5 versus 15.

Making TCR cDNA involved 5'RACE template switching, which added UMIs and a universal primer site. TCRdb re-analysed the 5' RACE reads in MiXCR, keeping a single row per CDR3 protein. Of around 350,000 distinct CDR3 sequences in the sample, more than 9% were seen once. This clonotype was seen more than once but under ten times. Its specificity is not known. V shed 2 bases and J shed 5 bases, with 12 bases lying between them. CDR3 length equals 14 residues. Looked up from germline, CDR1 is MGHDK and CDR2 is SYGVNS. V and J are TRBV25-1 and TRBJ2-5; D assignment may be TRBD1 or TRBD2 (5 bases each). This sample comprised PBMCs, obtained on the day of the first yellow fever vaccination. The origin of this receptor is a young man who received the YFV17D yellow fever vaccine. DNA for the CDR3: TGTGCCAGCAGTGAAGTTGGGGGTTGGGAGACCCAGTACTTC. It specifies CASSEVGGWETQYF.